A single sample is the source of the 26 T cell receptor beta chains below, sequenced in a study of T cell repertoires in cytomegalovirus infection. TCRdb fed the reads into MiXCR, producing one record per CDR3 protein. The sample consists of 250,000 to 300,000 distinct CDR3 sequences, approximately 13% of them appearing once. Material: PBMCs. Every receptor here comes from a human donor in good health (CMV status not recorded). Some clones in this sample may be carry-over from other donors' samples.

There are many counts of this clonotype. This rearrangement joins TRBV6-5 to TRBJ2-1; D perhaps matches TRBD1 (5 bases). The CDR3 loop spans 15 amino acids. Germline CDR1 reads MNHEY; CDR2 reads SVGAGI. The ends were cut back, 5 bases at V and 0 bases at J, with 11 bases in the middle. The DNA for the CDR3 is TGTGCCAGCAGTAGACAGTCTCTCTCCTACAATGAGCAGTTCTTC. It codes for CASSRQSLSYNEQFF.

The chain joins TRBV20-1 to TRBJ2-7, with D perhaps assigned TRBD1 or TRBD2 (6 bases each). Germline V lookup: CDR1 DFQATT, CDR2 SNEGSKA (reference sequence). Trimming took 6 bases from V and 6 from J, leaving 12 bases between them. The length of the CDR3 is 11 residues. This CDR3 reads CSALRGAEQYF. CDR3 nucleotides: TGCAGTGCCCTAAGGGGGGCCGAGCAGTACTTC.

V and J are TRBV7-2 and TRBJ2-1, with D perhaps matching TRBD1 (6 bases). CDR3 length equals 14 residues. The germline V and J ends were trimmed by 5 bases and 5 bases, with 13 bases remaining between them. Per germline, CDR1 SGHTA and CDR2 FQGNSA. The CDR3 loop is CASSQGPLNNEQFF. The DNA for the CDR3 is TGTGCCAGCAGCCAGGGGCCGTTAAACAATGAGCAGTTCTTC. Full variable domain (missing parts from reference TRBV7-2 and TRBJ2-1): GAGVSQSPSNKVTEKGKDVELRCDPISGHTALYWYRQSLGQGLEFLIYFQGNSAPDKSGLPSDRFSAERTGGSVSTLTIQRTQQEDSAVYLCASSQGPLNNEQFFGPGTRLTVL.

In this sample, this clonotype turned up many times. The gene calls are TRBV7-2 and TRBJ2-7; possibly TRBD2 for D (6 bases). Trimming took off 4 bases at V and 4 bases at J, with 14 bases between the two ends. The CDR3 is 14 residues long. From germline, CDR1 is SGHTA and CDR2 FQGNSA. CDR3 bases: TGTGCCAGCAGCTCCTCGGGGCGGGGTTACGAGCAGTACTTC. Translation: CASSSSGRGYEQYF.

V and J are TRBV12-5 and TRBJ2-2; D is possibly TRBD2 (6 bases). The germline V gene has CDR1 LGHNT and CDR2 FRNRAP. Trimming took 9 bases from V and 7 from J, leaving 15 bases between them. This CDR3 has 13 amino acids. CDR3 sequence: CASSEGRVGELFF. CDR3 nucleotides: TGTGCTAGCTCGGAGGGGCGAGTCGGGGAGCTGTTTTTT.

V is TRBV7-9 and J is TRBJ2-1; unclear D gene. The germline CDR1 and CDR2 sequences are SEHNR and FQNEAQ (reference sequence). The CDR3 is 12 residues long. The ends were cut back, 6 bases at V and 8 bases at J, with 11 bases in the middle. DNA of the CDR3: TGTGCCAGCAGTTCCACCATTTATGAGCAGTTCTTC. As protein: CASSSTIYEQFF.

Regarding this clonotype: Compared with germline, one end of the junction differs, possibly owing to a read error. This chain uses TRBV12-3 or TRBV12-4 with TRBJ2-7; the D gene is possibly TRBD2 (6 bases). The CDR3 runs 15 residues. The CDR3: CASSPRDLPFVERYF. CDR3 DNA sequence: TGTGCCAGCAGTCCGCGGGACTTACCTTTCGTTGAGCGGTACTTC.

This clonotype appeared many times. The V call is TRBV7-2, the J call TRBJ1-1, with 8 bases matching TRBD1. The CDR3 is made up of 16 amino acids. Losses at the gene ends were 5 bases for V and 3 bases for J; bases not matched to a gene: 11. Germline lookup yields CDR1 SGHTA and CDR2 FQGNSA. CDR3 in DNA: TGTGCCAGCAGCCCCCAGGGGGCAAGAAGGGACACTGAAGCTTTCTTT. It encodes CASSPQGARRDTEAFF.

The chain recombines TRBV5-4 with TRBJ1-1; D uncertain. The V and J ends lost 0 bases and 4 bases respectively, with 10 bases between them. Germline V gives CDR1 SGHNT, CDR2 YYREEE (reference sequence). The CDR3 extends over 14 amino acids. The CDR3 loop reads CASSLDGWSTEAFF. The CDR3 DNA follows: TGTGCCAGCAGCTTGGACGGTTGGAGCACTGAAGCTTTCTTT.

This clonotype was seen ten or more times. The chain has TRBV7-8 and TRBJ1-1, with D maybe TRBD1 (6 bases). Germline V gene data show CDR1 as SGHVS and CDR2 as FQNEAQ. The length of the CDR3 is 14 residues. V was trimmed by 1 base and J by 7 bases, leaving 13 bases between them. CDR3: CASSLGTEGGEAFF. The CDR3 bases are TGTGCCAGCAGCTTAGGGACAGAAGGGGGTGAAGCTTTCTTT.

The CDR3 coding sequence is TGTGCCAGCAGCTTCTGGTCAGGGGAGACCCAGTACTTC. Protein: CASSFWSGETQYF. V is TRBV7-3 and J is TRBJ2-5, with D maybe TRBD1 (5 bases). V shed 3 bases and J shed 5 bases, with 10 bases lying between them. Germline-derived CDR1 and CDR2 are SGHTA and FQGTGA. CDR3 size: 13 residues.

V gene TRBV12-3 or TRBV12-4 combines with J gene TRBJ1-1; TRBD1 matches at 9 bases. J was trimmed by 3 bases and V by 5 bases; bases with no gene match: 7. This CDR3 is 15 amino acids long. CDR3: CASSLRDRVDTEAFF. The DNA for the CDR3 is TGTGCCAGCAGTCTCCGGGACAGGGTCGACACTGAAGCTTTCTTT.

This clonotype was seen more than once but under ten times. The gene calls are TRBV28 and TRBJ2-5; D may be TRBD1 or TRBD2 (5 bases each). Trimming left V 8 bases short and J 1 base short, with 17 bases between. This CDR3 has 15 residues. Germline CDR1 reads MDHEN; CDR2 reads SYDVKM. The CDR3 DNA sequence: TGTGCCAGCCGAGAAGTGTGGGGGAGCCAAGAGACCCAGTACTTC. Its translation is CASREVWGSQETQYF.

The chain is built from TRBV29-1 and TRBJ1-3; 8 bases match TRBD1. Germline V gene sequence: CDR1 SQVTM, CDR2 ANQGSEA. V gave up 5 bases and J gave up 4 bases; unmatched junction bases: 7. The length of the CDR3 is 14 residues. The CDR3 reads CSVLGQGSGNTIYF. The CDR3 region has the DNA TGCAGCGTTCTCGGACAGGGATCAGGAAACACCATATATTTT.

This clonotype was seen ten or more times. The chain links TRBV6-1 to TRBJ1-5, with 7 positions matching TRBD1. CDR1 is MNHNS, CDR2 SASEGT, per germline. V was pared by 5 bases and J by 3 bases, with 7 bases of the junction left unmatched. CDR3 length equals 15 residues. This CDR3 is CASSPGQLVNQPQHF. The CDR3 region has the DNA TGTGCCAGCAGTCCGGGACAGCTCGTCAATCAGCCCCAGCATTTT.

The chain joins TRBV20-1 to TRBJ1-6; D might be TRBD1 (5 bases). The ends were cut back, 6 bases at V and 9 bases at J, with 15 bases in the middle. Germline V gene data show CDR1 as DFQATT and CDR2 as SNEGSKA (reference sequence). The CDR3 contains 13 residues. The CDR3 DNA follows: TGCAGTGCCCCGTGGGGGGTTGGTTCACCCCTCCACTTT. It yields the protein CSAPWGVGSPLHF.

The genes are TRBV28 and TRBJ1-5, with D possibly TRBD1 on 6 matching bases. With 8 bases removed from V and 4 bases from J, the gap between germline ends came to 15 bases. This CDR3 has 14 residues. Germline V gives CDR1 MDHEN, CDR2 SYDVKM. For the CDR3, the DNA is TGTGCCAGCCTAAAAGGGGGGGGGAATCAGCCCCAGCATTTT. This encodes CASLKGGGNQPQHF.

The rearrangement joins TRBV19 to TRBJ2-1; 7 bases map to TRBD1. The trim removed 6 bases at V and 1 base at J, leaving 9 bases unmatched. There are 16 residues in the CDR3. Germline V gene sequence: CDR1 LNHDA, CDR2 SQIVND (reference sequence). The CDR3 reads CASRTRGRGSYNEQFF. The CDR3 DNA follows: TGTGCCAGTAGAACAAGGGGGCGCGGGTCCTACAATGAGCAGTTCTTC.

This clonotype was observed a handful of times. CDR3 DNA: TGTGCCAGCAGCGTCCTGGACCGAAACGCGCAGTATTTT. As protein: CASSVLDRNAQYF. The chain employs TRBV7-9 and TRBJ2-3; the D is unclear. CDR1 and CDR2 (germline): SEHNR, FQNEAQ (reference sequence). This CDR3 region has 13 residues. The germline V and J ends were trimmed by 5 bases and 10 bases, with 16 bases remaining between them. Variable domain in full (rest from reference TRBV7-9 and TRBJ2-3): DTGVSQNPRHKITKRGQNVTFRCDPISEHNRLYWYRQTLGQGPEFLTYFQNEAQLEKSRLLSDRFSAERPKGSFSTLEIQRTEQGDSAMYLCASSVLDRNAQYFGPGTRLTVL.

The V and J genes are TRBV20-1 and TRBJ1-5, with D perhaps TRBD1 (6 bases). CDR3 length: 14 residues. The germline V gene has CDR1 DFQATT and CDR2 SNEGSKA (reference sequence). V was trimmed by 6 bases and J by 0 bases, leaving 12 bases between them. This CDR3 is CSAFGQLSNQPQHF. The CDR3 DNA reads as TGCAGTGCCTTCGGACAGCTTAGCAATCAGCCCCAGCATTTT.

Many counts were recorded for this clonotype. This sequence joins TRBV28 and TRBJ2-1, with D uncertain. The CDR3 loop spans 10 amino acids. V shed 8 bases and J shed 14 bases, with 13 bases lying between them. Germline lookup yields CDR1 MDHEN and CDR2 SYDVKM. In DNA form, the CDR3 reads TGTGCCAGCGGCCCTAGTATCGAGTTCTTC. Translating it yields CASGPSIEFF.

This clonotype was observed many times. The chain is built from TRBV2 and TRBJ2-6; TRBD1 might be the D (6 bases). This CDR3 has 17 residues. Trimming cost V 7 bases and J 3 bases, with 19 bases left between them. Germline V gene data show CDR1 as SNHLY and CDR2 as FYNNEI. The CDR3 sequence: CASTLDRKSIGANVLTF. The CDR3 nucleotides read TGTGCCAGCACCTTGGACAGAAAAAGCATTGGGGCCAACGTCCTGACTTTC.

This chain connects TRBV7-2 to TRBJ1-2; a weak D match, TRBD1 (5 bases). From germline, CDR1 is SGHTA and CDR2 FQGNSA. The CDR3 totals 13 residues. Trimming removed 3 bases from V and 8 bases from J, with 13 bases in between. CDR3 DNA: TGTGCCAGCAGCTTCGGGGACCCGGGCGGCTACACCTTC. The encoded protein is CASSFGDPGGYTF.

The rearrangement links TRBV12-3 or TRBV12-4 to TRBJ2-1, with a possible D match to TRBD2 (6 bases). Trimming stripped 8 bases from V and 8 bases from J, with 19 bases between. The CDR3 consists of 14 residues. The CDR3 reads CASRRHERAYEQFF. DNA of the CDR3: TGTGCCAGCCGACGTCATGAGCGGGCCTATGAGCAGTTCTTC.

Of note for this clonotype: It differs at one base from a far larger clone, so likely a read error. The rearrangement joins TRBV7-9 to TRBJ2-7; 7 nucleotides align to TRBD1. CDR3 size: 12 residues. Germline V gene sequence: CDR1 SEHNR, CDR2 FQNEAQ (reference sequence). V was clipped by 6 bases and J by 6 bases; unmatched bases: 5. This CDR3 reads CASRLNRGEQYF. The CDR3 DNA sequence: TGTGCCAGCAGATTAAACAGGGGCGAGCAGTACTTC.

This clonotype has just a few counts. The V call is TRBV12-3 or TRBV12-4, the J call TRBJ2-7; D tentatively reads TRBD1 or TRBD2 (5 bases each). V was trimmed by 4 bases and J by 6 bases, leaving 13 bases between them. This CDR3 is 13 amino acids long. The CDR3 DNA reads TGTGCCAGCAGTTCGGGACCGTCAAGCGAGCAGTACTTC. It encodes CASSSGPSSEQYF.